The clone carrying this T cell receptor (beta chain) was detected only a few times. The antigen remains undetermined. The source of the sample is a study of memory CD4+ T cells and cytomegalovirus serostatus. The V gene's germline CDR1 is MNHNY and CDR2 SVGAGI (reference sequence). V dropped 0 bases and J dropped 4 bases, with 12 bases sitting between them. This CDR3 region has 16 residues. Per the original methods: Out-of-frame sequences were removed, leaving 2 million to 2.5 million distinct TCRbeta sequences. The repertoire was sequenced with immunoSEQ multiplex PCR; TCRdb's copy has only in-frame clones and lacks some. The DNA gave D and trimming, while V, J and clone size come from that table. The data contain tens of thousands of clones, more than 65% of them seen just once; the ten biggest clones take up under 0.5%. Single viable CD3+CD4+CD8-CD45RO+ cells were sorted as the memory CD4+ T cells.

Findings and limits, study-wide: Of 150 to 200 reported CMV TCRbeta sequences, some 67 were found in memory CD4+ repertoires.

V usage is TRBV6-6 and J usage is TRBJ2-2; a weak D match, TRBD1 (5 bases). The receptor was derived from an adult in good health and CMV-seronegative. Some clones in this sample may be carry-over from other donors' samples. The specimen sequenced was memory CD4+ T cells from blood. This CDR3 reads CASSYSQGTGTGELFF. The CDR3 region has the DNA TGTGCCAGCAGTTACTCGCAGGGAACCGGCACCGGGGAGCTGTTTTTT.